Following are 14 T cell receptor beta chains from one sample sequenced in a study of cytomegalovirus exposure and HLA in healthy donors. The PCR had 60 Vbeta and 13 Jbeta primers. TCRdb's copy holds only in-frame clones and misses some; the assay was immunoSEQ multiplex PCR. The table includes tens of thousands of clones, about four fifths detected once. Sequenced material: PBMCs. The source of these receptors is a woman between 25 and 40 years old in good health and CMV-seronegative.

The gene calls are TRBV23-1 and TRBJ2-1; 9 bases agree with TRBD2. TRBV23-1 is labeled an ORF, and its function is uncertain. The CDR3 consists of 18 residues. The junction had 12 bases not matched to a gene; V was cut back by 4 bases and J by 2 bases. The CDR3 protein is CASSLSVREGPPYNEQFF. The CDR3 DNA reads as TGCGCCAGCAGTCTTTCGGTGCGGGAGGGCCCCCCCTACAATGAGCAGTTCTTC.

This rearrangement joins TRBV28 to TRBJ1-2; possible D gene TRBD1, 6 bases. Per germline, CDR1 MDHEN and CDR2 SYDVKM. V dropped 6 bases and J dropped 2 bases, with 16 bases sitting between them. This CDR3 has 15 amino acids. The CDR3, as DNA: TGTGCCAGCAGCCTCAGGGGAGTAGCGAACTATGGCTACACCTTC. Encoded protein: CASSLRGVANYGYTF.

This clone was detected a few times. One end of the junction varies from germline; a read error may be responsible. The chain couples TRBV7-9 to TRBJ2-2, with a tentative D call TRBD2 (5 bases). The germline CDR1 and CDR2 sequences are SEHNR and FQNEAQ (reference sequence). CDR3 length: 16 residues. The CDR3: CSSTGDISDGTGELFF. DNA of the CDR3: TGTTCCAGCACCGGGGATATTAGCGACGGCACCGGGGAGCTGTTTTTT.

The rearrangement uses TRBV5-1 and TRBJ2-5; D perhaps matches TRBD1 (5 bases). Deletions cut 4 bases from V and 5 bases from J, with 15 bases between. Looked up from germline, CDR1 is SGHRS and CDR2 is YFSETQ. The CDR3 extends over 14 amino acids. CDR3 DNA sequence: TGCGCCAGCAGCACAGGATGGGGATTGGAGACCCAGTACTTC. This encodes CASSTGWGLETQYF.

The rearrangement joins TRBV28 to TRBJ1-1; no definite D call. Trimming removed 2 bases at V and 0 bases at J, with 10 bases between. Germline lookup yields CDR1 MDHEN and CDR2 SYDVKM. The CDR3 has 15 amino acids. The CDR3 spells CASSLTVELNTEAFF. DNA of the CDR3: TGTGCCAGCAGTTTAACCGTAGAGTTGAACACTGAAGCTTTCTTT.

This clone was found a few times. The chain couples TRBV7-9 to TRBJ1-5; possible D gene TRBD1, 6 bases. V dropped 1 base and J dropped 5 bases, with 6 bases sitting between them. CDR1 is SEHNR, CDR2 FQNEAQ, per germline (reference sequence). This CDR3 comprises 13 residues. The CDR3 nucleotides read TGTGCCAGCAGCTTAGAGGGGGATCAGCCCCAGCATTTT. It is translated as CASSLEGDQPQHF.

This rearrangement joins TRBV9 to TRBJ1-3; 8 nucleotides align to TRBD1. The length of the CDR3 is 14 residues. V was pared by 0 bases and J by 4 bases, with 0 bases of the junction left unmatched. CDR1 and CDR2 from the germline V gene are SGDLS and YYNGEE. The CDR3 DNA reads TGTGCCAGCAGCGTAGCAGGGGGCGGAAACACCATATATTTT. Encoded protein: CASSVAGGGNTIYF.

This clone showed up just once. The CDR3 nucleotides read TGCGCCAGCAGCTTGGGAATGGCGGGAGCTATCGATGAGCAGTTCTTC. Translated: CASSLGMAGAIDEQFF. This sequence joins TRBV5-1 and TRBJ2-1; 7 bases line up with TRBD2. Germline V gives CDR1 SGHRS, CDR2 YFSETQ. CDR3 length equals 16 residues. V gave up 0 bases and J gave up 8 bases; unmatched junction bases: 11. Using reference TRBV5-1 and TRBJ2-1 for the parts outside the CDR3, the full variable domain is KAGVTQTPRYLIKTRGQQVTLSCSPISGHRSVSWYQQTPGQGLQFLFEYFSETQRNKGNFPGRFSGRQFSNSRSEMNVSTLELGDSALYLCASSLGMAGAIDEQFFGPGTRLTVL.

This clone was detected only once. The chain combines TRBV5-1 with TRBJ1-3, with a weak D call TRBD1 (5 bases). Germline CDR1 SGHRS, CDR2 YFSETQ. Trimming removed 4 bases at V and 0 bases at J, with 11 bases between. The CDR3 has 15 residues. Written as DNA, the CDR3 is TGCGCCAGCAGCCCCCAGACAGTCTCTGGAAACACCATATATTTT. This gives the protein CASSPQTVSGNTIYF.

The gene calls are TRBV5-1 and TRBJ2-1, with 10 bases aligning to TRBD2. Trimming removed 5 bases from V and 2 bases from J; junction bases left unmatched: 7. Germline V gives CDR1 SGHRS, CDR2 YFSETQ. This CDR3 spans 16 amino acids. The CDR3 DNA is TGCGCCAGCAGTGACGCTAGCGGGAGTGCCTACAATGAGCAGTTCTTC. Protein product: CASSDASGSAYNEQFF.

The CDR3 DNA reads as TGTGCCAGCAGCTCGCCGGGACAGGGTACCCAGCATTTT. Its protein product is CASSSPGQGTQHF. This chain uses TRBV7-9 with TRBJ1-5, with TRBD1 matching 9 bases. Germline CDR1 SEHNR, CDR2 FQNEAQ (reference sequence). V lost 4 bases to trimming and J lost 11 bases; unmatched junction nucleotides: 6. This CDR3 has 13 amino acids.

This clone was observed a few times. The chain joins TRBV27 to TRBJ1-1, with TRBD1 as a possible D gene (5 bases). The V end lost 4 bases, the J end lost 8 bases, and 17 bases lay between the germline ends. CDR3 size: 14 residues. Germline values: CDR1 MNHEY, CDR2 SMNVEV (reference sequence). The CDR3 nucleotides are TGTGCCAGCAGTTGGTCGCAGGGCGGAAGGGAAGCTTTCTTT. Protein sequence: CASSWSQGGREAFF.

The rearrangement uses TRBV11-2 and TRBJ2-7; D not certain. Looked up from germline, CDR1 is SGHAT and CDR2 is FQNNGV. CDR3 length equals 12 residues. Trimming took off 5 bases at V and 0 bases at J, with 5 bases between the two ends. CDR3 sequence reads: CASSPSSYEQYF. The CDR3 DNA reads TGTGCCAGCAGCCCGAGCTCCTACGAGCAGTACTTC.

CDR3 in DNA: TGTGCCAGCAGCTTAGACAGGGGAGACACCATATATTTT. Its translation: CASSLDRGDTIYF. The chain recombines TRBV11-2 with TRBJ1-3, with a weak D call TRBD1 (6 bases). V was clipped by 0 bases and J by 8 bases, with 8 bases between them. The CDR3 runs to 13 residues. CDR1 is SGHAT and CDR2 is FQNNGV in the germline V gene.